One T cell receptor beta chain is described in this entry. The antigen is undetermined. There are 15 residues in the CDR3. After removal of 6 bases from V and 2 bases from J, the junction contained 9 bases not matched to a gene. Germline CDR1 and CDR2: SGHNT and YYREEE (reference sequence). The data were obtained in a study of cytomegalovirus exposure and HLA in healthy donors. PCR involved 60 Vbeta and 13 Jbeta primers. Sequenced by immunoSEQ multiplex PCR; TCRdb stores in-frame clones only, minus some. Of 110,000 or so clones in the sample, around 77% are singletons; the top ten hold 5% to 6%. Regarding the study as a whole: A later examination showed that TCR association rates differed by HLA locus, with DRB1 most and HLA-C fewest. Researchers reported in a later analysis that a missense DCLRE1C variant was tied to TCR beta V- and J-gene trimming.

This rearrangement joins TRBV5-4 to TRBJ2-7; TRBD2 matches 9 bases. This clonotype was obtained from a woman aged 30 to 39 in good health and CMV-seropositive. Sequencing was done on a sample of PBMCs. The CDR3 protein is CASNLIGGGAYEQYF. In nucleotides, the CDR3 is TGTGCCAGCAACCTTATCGGCGGGGGGGCCTACGAGCAGTACTTC.